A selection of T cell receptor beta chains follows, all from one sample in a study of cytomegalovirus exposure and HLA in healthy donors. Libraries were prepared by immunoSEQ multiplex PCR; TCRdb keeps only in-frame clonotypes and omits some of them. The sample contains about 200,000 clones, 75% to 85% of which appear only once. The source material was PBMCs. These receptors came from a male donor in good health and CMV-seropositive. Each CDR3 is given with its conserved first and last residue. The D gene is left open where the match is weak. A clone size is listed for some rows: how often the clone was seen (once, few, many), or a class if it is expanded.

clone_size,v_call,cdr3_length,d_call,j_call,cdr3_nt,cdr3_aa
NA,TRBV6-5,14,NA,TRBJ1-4,TGTGCCAGCAGTTACCTACAACAGGGTGAAAAACTGTTTTTT,CASSYLQQGEKLFF
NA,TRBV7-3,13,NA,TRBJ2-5,TGTGCCAGCAGCCGGTCTAGCAAGGAGACCCAGTACTTC,CASSRSSKETQYF
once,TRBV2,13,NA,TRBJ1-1,TGTGCCCCGCGTCGGGGGGGGAGCACTGAAGCTTTCTTT,CAPRRGGSTEAFF
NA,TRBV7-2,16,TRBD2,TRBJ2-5,TGTGCCAGCAGCTTAGCACAGGGCGGGGGGACAGAGACCCAGTACTTC,CASSLAQGGGTETQYF
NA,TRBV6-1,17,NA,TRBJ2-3,TGTGCCAGCAGTGACAGGGTGGGAACATTGAGCACAGATACGCAGTATTTT,CASSDRVGTLSTDTQYF
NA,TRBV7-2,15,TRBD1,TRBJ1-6,TGTGCCAGCAGCTTATTGGGACAGGGTAAATCACCCCTCCACTTT,CASSLLGQGKSPLHF
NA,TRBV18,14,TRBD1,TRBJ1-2,TGTGCCAGCTCACCTGCAGGGACAGGCTATGGCTACACCTTC,CASSPAGTGYGYTF
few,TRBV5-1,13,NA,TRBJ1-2,TGCGCCAGCGGCCAGGAGACAGTTAAGAGCTACACCTTC,CASGQETVKSYTF
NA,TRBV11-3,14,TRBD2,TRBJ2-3,TGTGCCAGCAGCTTAGCTAGCGGGAGAGATACGCAGTATTTT,CASSLASGRDTQYF
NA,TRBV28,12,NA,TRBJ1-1,TGTGCCAGCAGGACACTAGGCACTGAAGCTTTCTTT,CASRTLGTEAFF
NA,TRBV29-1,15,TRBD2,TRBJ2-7,TGCAGCGTTGTACGGGGAGGGGTGGGGGCCTACGAGCAGTACTTC,CSVVRGGVGAYEQYF
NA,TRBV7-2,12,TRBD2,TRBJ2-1,TGTGCCAGCAGCTTCGGGGGGAGGGAGCAGTTCTTC,CASSFGGREQFF
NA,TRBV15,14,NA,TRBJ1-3,TGTGCCACCAGCCCGGGAACCACTCCGGGCACCATATATTTT,CATSPGTTPGTIYF
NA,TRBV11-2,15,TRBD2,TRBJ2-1,TGTGCCAGCAGCTTCCTAGCGGGAGGGCCTGGTGAGCAGTTCTTC,CASSFLAGGPGEQFF
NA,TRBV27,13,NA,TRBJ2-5,TGTGCCAGCAGTCCGGAGGCACAAGAGACCCAGTACTTC,CASSPEAQETQYF
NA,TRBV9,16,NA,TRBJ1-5,TGTGCCAGCAGCGTAGGCGGAGCCGATAGCAATCAGCCCCAGCATTTT,CASSVGGADSNQPQHF
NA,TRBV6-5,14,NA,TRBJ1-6,TGTGCCAGCAGTTACTCTCAGGGGAGATCACCCCTCCACTTT,CASSYSQGRSPLHF
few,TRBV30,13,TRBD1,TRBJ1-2,TGTGCCTGGAGCCAGGGGGCGGACTATGGCTACACCTTC,CAWSQGADYGYTF
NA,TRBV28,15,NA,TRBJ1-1,TGTGCCAGCGATCCCTCGGGGGAGGGGGTCACTGAAGCTTTCTTT,CASDPSGEGVTEAFF
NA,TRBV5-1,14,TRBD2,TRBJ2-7,TGCGCCAGCAGCCCCGCGGGAGGTAGCGCCGAGCAGTACTTC,CASSPAGGSAEQYF
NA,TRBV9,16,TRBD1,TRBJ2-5,TGTGCCAGCAGCCCGATCCCAGGGGGATTTTCCGAGACCCAGTACTTC,CASSPIPGGFSETQYF
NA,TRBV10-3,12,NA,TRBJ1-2,TGTGCCATCAGTGACGGCGGCTATGGCTACACCTTC,CAISDGGYGYTF
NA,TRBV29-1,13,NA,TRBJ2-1,TGCAGCGTTGAACTTCCGGGGTTCAATGAGCAGTTCTTC,CSVELPGFNEQFF
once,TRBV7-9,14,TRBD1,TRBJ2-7,TGTGCCAGCAGTTCCGGGACAGGGGGACTCGAGCAGTACTTC,CASSSGTGGLEQYF
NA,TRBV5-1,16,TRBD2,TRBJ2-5,TGCGCCAGCAGCTTGGGGACTAGCGGGATCGGGGAGACCCAGTACTTC,CASSLGTSGIGETQYF
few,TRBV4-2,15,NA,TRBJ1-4,TGTGCCAGCAGCCAAGGGGGGGGATCGGACTATGAACTGTTTTTT,CASSQGGGSDYELFF
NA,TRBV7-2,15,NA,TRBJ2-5,TGTGCCAGCAGCCGGATCGTCGGGGGAGGAGAGACCCAGTACTTC,CASSRIVGGGETQYF
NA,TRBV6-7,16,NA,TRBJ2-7,TGTGCCAGCAGTAAGGAGGGTTGTAGTCCTACCTACGAGCAGTACTTC,CASSKEGCSPTYEQYF
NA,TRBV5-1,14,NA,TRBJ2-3,TGCGCCAGCAGCACAGGGACTACAACAGATACGCAGTATTTT,CASSTGTTTDTQYF
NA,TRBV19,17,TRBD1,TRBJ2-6,TGTGCCAGTAGTTGGGGACAGGGCTCCCTTGGGGCCAACGTCCTGACTTTC,CASSWGQGSLGANVLTF
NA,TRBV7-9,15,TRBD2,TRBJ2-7,TGTGCCAGCAGCAGAACTAGCGGGGCAACCTACGAGCAGTACTTC,CASSRTSGATYEQYF
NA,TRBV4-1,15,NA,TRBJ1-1,TGCGCCAGCAGCCAAGGGCGACGGGGGAACACTGAAGCTTTCTTT,CASSQGRRGNTEAFF
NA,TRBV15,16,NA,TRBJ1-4,TGTGCCACCAGCAGAGATCTTAAGGGACTGGAAGAAAAACTGTTTTTT,CATSRDLKGLEEKLFF
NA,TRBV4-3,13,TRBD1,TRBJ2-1,TGCGCCAGCAGTCAGACAGGGTACAATGAGCAGTTCTTC,CASSQTGYNEQFF